Given below is one TCR beta chain in context. These data belong to a study of glioma-infiltrating T cells after dendritic cell vaccination. Whole-study context: Between the early 2000s and the early 2010s, patients got autologous tumor lysate-pulsed dendritic cell vaccines. Autologous tumor lysate was loaded overnight onto monocyte-derived dendritic cells grown approximately seven days with IL-4 and GM-CSF.

As for time point: after dendritic cell vaccination, including at tumor progression/relapse. The protocol was immunoSEQ multiplex PCR, while the TCRdb copy is restricted to in-frame clones and leaves out a portion. The table records approximately 48,000 clones, about 88% of them present only once. This material consisted of blood, taken after dendritic cell vaccination. The receptor comes from a human donor with glioblastoma.

For the CDR3, the DNA is TGTGCCAGCAGCAGGGGGACGTACAATGAGCAGTTCTTC. This sequence encodes CASSRGTYNEQFF. The chain combines TRBV27 with TRBJ2-1, with 7 bases fitting TRBD1. Germline V gene lookup returns CDR1 MNHEY and CDR2 SMNVEV (reference sequence). The CDR3 runs to 13 residues. V dropped 6 bases and J dropped 4; count of bases not matched to a gene: 3.